This T cell receptor beta chain originates from a study of T cells in Graves' hyperthyroidism and ophthalmopathy. Study-level results: Blood samples included most of the expanded thyroid clonotypes exceeding 0.001.

Germline lookup yields CDR1 SEHNR and CDR2 FQNEAQ (reference sequence). Trimming cost V 5 bases and J 5 bases; bases outside gene matches: 4. This CDR3 has 13 residues. TCR beta CDR3 regions were amplified from RNA transcripts. Initially, a first-round RT-PCR of the TCR CDR3 employed the HTBI primer set. MiXCR, applied by TCRdb to the multiplex PCR reads, yields one record per CDR3 protein. The sample records about 350,000 distinct CDR3 sequences, around 15% being singletons. This clonotype appeared many times. Antigen specificity is unknown. The sequenced material came from blood. This receptor was identified in an older woman with Graves' ophthalmopathy. V usage is TRBV7-9 and J usage is TRBJ2-5, with 8 bases aligning to TRBD1. CDR3 nucleotide sequence: TGTGCCAGCAGCCCGACAGGGGCGGAGACCCAGTACTTC. Its translation is CASSPTGAETQYF.